This T cell receptor (beta chain) was captured by sequencing in a study of blood T cell repertoires in COVID-19. In the study overall: Whether acute or convalescent, the COVID-19 samples came from the United States, Italy and Spain. The cDNA or gDNA used as material had been derived from T cells, B-cell-depleted T cells, or PBMCs.

Per the study methods: Nucleated cell number was recorded as an estimate derived from reference gene primer amplification. Profiling relied on immunoSEQ multiplex PCR, and the TCRdb table lists in-frame clones only, not all of them. D and trimming come from the DNA, and the V and J calls and clone size come from that table. Among fewer than 250,000 clones listed, roughly nine tenths were seen once. Only one count was recorded for this clone. In germline, CDR1 is SGHRS, CDR2 YFSETQ. CDR3 size: 16 residues. Between the trimmed V and J ends, which lost 0 bases and 0 bases, there was a span of 11 bases. The clonotype was recovered from a woman in her fifties or sixties who had recovered from COVID-19. The chain employs TRBV5-1 and TRBJ2-3; D is possibly TRBD1 (6 bases). Sample: peripheral blood. CDR3 in DNA: TGCGCCAGCAGCTTGGAGGGACACCTAAGCACAGATACGCAGTATTTT. Protein sequence: CASSLEGHLSTDTQYF.